These T cell receptor beta chains were read from a single sample in a study of T-cell memory formation after mild COVID-19. TCRdb independently ran MiXCR on the 5' RACE reads; one entry per CDR3 protein. The table lists nearly 350,000 distinct CDR3 sequences, 13% of them singletons. The sample comprised PBMCs or a T cell subset sorted from them (not recorded which). Every receptor here comes from a man aged 18 to 30 who had mild COVID-19 (a few samples of this study predate the infection). Cell type and time point are not known. Both conserved end residues are trimmed from each CDR3.

>TRBV20-1|TRBJ1-2
SAAIGGAYGYT
>TRBV27|TRBJ2-7
ASSYRADYEQY
>TRBV11-2|TRBJ1-4
ASSLTGTYEKLF
>TRBV19|TRBJ1-5
ASDGTGGQPQH
>TRBV11-2|TRBJ2-2
ASARGGGVNTGELF
>TRBV6-2/TRBV6-3|TRBJ2-6
ASSIGGAGANVLT
>TRBV13|TRBJ2-3
ASSSPFSGGSTDTQY
>TRBV20-1|TRBJ2-5
SASRDSQETQY
>TRBV5-1|TRBJ2-5
ASSPDREQETQY
>TRBV6-6|TRBJ2-1
ASSHRGSRGNEQF
>TRBV9|TRBJ1-3
ASSPRQGDTIY
>TRBV20-1|TRBJ1-6
SARAKGNNSPLH
>TRBV4-1|TRBJ2-1
ASSQESYSYNEQF
>TRBV4-3|TRBJ1-5
ASSQEGTNQPQH
>TRBV12-3/TRBV12-4|TRBJ1-4
ASSFFAPTNEKLF
>TRBV6-2/TRBV6-3|TRBJ2-2
ASSTSQRGYTGELF
>TRBV7-2|TRBJ2-5
ASSLVPQGSRETQY
>TRBV15|TRBJ2-1
ATSQHRGEGRN
>TRBV11-2|TRBJ1-6
ASSLDTGGNSPLH
>TRBV20-1|TRBJ2-7
SARGPGLADEQY
>TRBV29-1|TRBJ2-5
SVEGQGGGETQY
>TRBV7-9|TRBJ2-3
ASSLQYAADTQY
>TRBV30|TRBJ2-3
AWSPGLAGGTDTQY
>TRBV5-1|TRBJ2-1
ASSLGGVRNEQF
>TRBV6-5|TRBJ2-3
ASSPPWGRDTQY
>TRBV5-1|TRBJ2-3
ASSSGAGGLSDTQY
>TRBV19|TRBJ1-6
ASSQDKGIGPLH
>TRBV7-9|TRBJ1-4
ASSRATGDYEKLF
>TRBV3-1|TRBJ2-7
ASSPNRGYEQY
>TRBV5-5|TRBJ1-2
ASSVGQGFSYGYT
>TRBV15|TRBJ2-5
ATSSRDRGRGRETQY
>TRBV6-5|TRBJ1-1
ASRLTGLNTEAF
>TRBV4-3|TRBJ1-4
ASSQDFITNEKLF
>TRBV7-2|TRBJ2-2
ASSFGSSGELF
>TRBV19|TRBJ1-5
ASSPRQVEGQPQH
>TRBV29-1|TRBJ1-1
SGTGTVNTEAF
>TRBV4-1|TRBJ1-1
ASRDSTASNTEAF
>TRBV27|TRBJ2-7
ASSVTGFSYEQY
>TRBV4-1|TRBJ2-2
ASSQDTGPGELF
>TRBV9|TRBJ2-7
ASSKAEGGSYEQY
>TRBV7-6|TRBJ2-1
ASSFTSPSFNEQF
>TRBV7-8|TRBJ2-3
ASRPLSGVVTDTQY
>TRBV2|TRBJ1-2
ARTSGTGVIGYT
>TRBV6-5|TRBJ2-7
ASSSGGRATPYEQY
>TRBV12-3/TRBV12-4|TRBJ1-1
ASSFWGATEAF
>TRBV7-9|TRBJ2-5
ASSLGLWETQY
>TRBV5-1|TRBJ2-1
ASSFGETYNEQF
>TRBV12-3/TRBV12-4|TRBJ1-5
ASSLMGGHQPQH